Below, one T cell receptor beta chain is given with its context. Its target is not known. This CDR3 has 12 residues. Germline V gene sequence: CDR1 SGHVS, CDR2 FNYEAQ. V gave up 4 bases and J gave up 6 bases, with 10 bases separating them. This sample was included in a study of T cells in localized non-small cell lung cancer. Regarding the study as a whole: Greater blood T cell density accompanied longer overall survival. Only one tumor region went through sequencing, so heterogeneity may still be there. Adjacent lung was found to contain a median around 58 of the top 100 tumor clones. Exceeding tumor, uninvolved adjacent lung had the highest T cell clonality.

Method: immunoSEQ multiplex PCR; TCRdb's copy keeps in-frame clones and lacks some. The sample lists about 51,000 clones, approximately 80% occurring once. The sequenced sample was peripheral blood mononuclear cells, obtained before any cancer treatment. V usage is TRBV7-6 and J usage is TRBJ2-7, with D maybe TRBD2 (6 bases). This receptor was taken from a man aged 35 to 69 with stage III lung adenocarcinoma. In DNA, the CDR3 is TGTGCCAGCAGCTCCCTGGGGGGCGAGCAGTACTTC. Amino acid sequence: CASSSLGGEQYF.